The T cell receptor (beta chain) under discussion was sequenced for a study of shared clonotypes between healthy human individuals. Concerning this clone itself: Its cognate antigen is unknown.

The study, taken as a whole, reports: Memory subsets generally showed smaller estimated richness than naive subsets did. Clonotypes which were not shared had lower generation probabilities than clonotypes that all four donors shared.

CDR3 size: 14 residues. V was cut by 4 bases and J by 0 bases, with 7 bases left in between. Looked up from germline, CDR1 is SGHVS and CDR2 is FQNEAQ. Only in-frame clones appear in the TCRdb table, and some are missing; sequencing was by immunoSEQ multiplex PCR. Here the sample spans more than 2 million clones, around 95% being singletons. Specimen: naive CD4+ T cells sorted from blood. Subset denoted: CD45RA+ positively selected. The rearrangement joins TRBV7-8 to TRBJ1-5; possibly TRBD1 for D (6 bases). The TCR sequence derives from a man aged 18 to 29 in good health. In DNA form, the CDR3 reads TGTGCCAGCAGCTCGGACAGTAGCAATCAGCCCCAGCATTTT. Its translation is CASSSDSSNQPQHF.